This is a list of T cell receptor beta chains from one sample in a study of T cell changes during pregnancy in multiple sclerosis. The assay was immunoSEQ multiplex PCR, and TCRdb's table has in-frame clones only and misses some. Of tens of thousands of clones listed, roughly nine tenths are singletons. The material was peripheral blood, obtained in the first trimester of pregnancy. The receptor source for this set is a female donor in good health, enrolled as a control in a pregnancy study. Each CDR3 is given with its conserved first and last residue. D genes are given only for firm matches.

TRBD2	TRBV16	CASSQSMEGSGTTYNEQFF
.	TRBV10-3	CAISESLSQIPSHGYTF
TRBD1	TRBV18	CASSPAPGTGGAEAFF
.	TRBV4-2	CASSLLAEGSSGANVLTF
.	TRBV14	CASSQGGVQFF
TRBD2	TRBV10-3	CAIGLAGGRGDTQYF
TRBD1	TRBV28	CASSPRRQGLNTGELFF
TRBD2	TRBV7-3	CASSSGLAGDNEQFF
.	TRBV27	CASSGYSDRWSGNTIYF
.	TRBV28	CASSLKTPQEQYF
TRBD1	TRBV19	CASSDRVDSPLHF
.	TRBV5-6	CASNRWAGATYNEQFF
.	TRBV7-2	CASSPDLNYGYTF
.	TRBV11-3	CASSLGARTEAFF
.	TRBV2	CASSPRGGRGDEQFF
.	TRBV5-4	CASSHIRQIGELFF
.	TRBV2	CASSEGTGRVDEQFF
TRBD2	TRBV29-1	CSVPGGAGELFF
.	TRBV28	CASSLGAVSYEQYF
.	TRBV6-5	CASKGTNGTYEQYF
.	TRBV18	CASSPSDKSGYTF
.	TRBV23-1	CASSQSKYQGHEQYF
TRBD1	TRBV11-2	CASSLTAGGYNEQFF
.	TRBV5-1	CASSSPGTDTQYF
TRBD2	TRBV6-4	CASSDTSGGADTQYF
TRBD2	TRBV5-1	CASSSILAGGNYEQYF
TRBD1	TRBV5-5	CASSGTGASPLHF
.	TRBV7-9	CASSLATGQETQYF
.	TRBV4-2	CASTQNPDSAYGYTF
TRBD1	TRBV29-1	CSVGQGSTDTQYF
TRBD2	TRBV7-2	CASTPNGLAEDTQYF
.	TRBV18	CASSPGQGWTEAFF
TRBD1	TRBV4-2	CASSQFGTGDYGYTF
.	TRBV28	CASLQGSYEQYF
TRBD1	TRBV30	CAWSFTRQGRGEQYF
.	TRBV4-1	CASSPWAGAISNQPQHF
TRBD1	TRBV5-1	CASSLDREETQYF
.	TRBV6-1	CASTPGGIPEQYF
TRBD2	TRBV9	CASSPGGGAFPETQYF
.	TRBV7-3	CASTPGVNTGELFF
.	TRBV28	CASSLAGALGELFF
.	TRBV7-9	CASSLPGSNYGYTF
.	TRBV7-9	CASSLGAFSSYEQYF
TRBD2	TRBV7-9	CASSLGLAGNTQYF
.	TRBV4-1	CASSQEVRDQPQHF
TRBD1	TRBV5-1	CASSIDDRVETQYF
TRBD1	TRBV19	CASKLRQGRDTEAFF
.	TRBV11-2	CASSLGPGGGTEAFF